This is a list of T cell receptor beta chains from one sample in a study of T cell changes during pregnancy in multiple sclerosis. Data came from immunoSEQ multiplex PCR; TCRdb stores just in-frame clones and leaves some out. This sample has 50,000 to 55,000 clones, with 85% to 95% found just once. The starting material was CD4+ T cells from peripheral blood mononuclear cells, obtained in the third trimester of pregnancy. These receptor sequences come from a female donor with multiple sclerosis, enrolled in a pregnancy study. Both conserved end residues are part of each CDR3. D genes are given only for firm matches. Size is stated for part of the rows, as once, few or many counts, or as a class when the clone is expanded.

cdr3_nt cdr3_aa d_call j_call clone_size v_call
TGCGCCAGCAGCTTGTCGGTAGCGGGGGGATTCACAGATACGCAGTATTTT CASSLSVAGGFTDTQYF TRBD2 TRBJ2-3 . TRBV5-1
TGTGCCAGCAGCCCCGGGTATGGCTACACCTTC CASSPGYGYTF . TRBJ1-2 once TRBV7-6
TGTGCCAGCAGCCCATCGGGACAGGGGGCGAGCGAGCAGTACTTC CASSPSGQGASEQYF TRBD1 TRBJ2-7 . TRBV13
TGCGCCAGCAGCTTGGCCGGGGACTCCTACAATGAGCAGTTCTTC CASSLAGDSYNEQFF . TRBJ2-1 . TRBV5-1
TGTGCCAGCAGCGTAGCACTAGCAGTCAATGAGCAGTTCTTC CASSVALAVNEQFF . TRBJ2-1 . TRBV9
TGTGCCAGCAGCGCTGGGGGGACAGGGGGTCACGAGCAGTACTTC CASSAGGTGGHEQYF TRBD1 TRBJ2-7 . TRBV16
TGTGCCAGCATTCTCGGGACAGGGGAATATGGCTACACCTTC CASILGTGEYGYTF TRBD1 TRBJ1-2 . TRBV6-6
TGTGCCAGCAGCGGAATTCGGGGCACTGAAGCTTTCTTT CASSGIRGTEAFF . TRBJ1-1 . TRBV14
TGCGCCAGCAGACTCAGGATACACCCAAAAGACTACGAGCAGTACTTC CASRLRIHPKDYEQYF . TRBJ2-7 . TRBV5-1
TGCGCCAGCAGCCAAAAGGACAGTCAAGAGACCCAGTACTTC CASSQKDSQETQYF . TRBJ2-5 . TRBV5-1
TGTGCCTGGAGTGCGTCTCGGGGGGGCACTATCGGCTCCTACAATGAGCAGTTCTTC CAWSASRGGTIGSYNEQFF TRBD2 TRBJ2-1 . TRBV30
TGTGCCAGCTCACTCTTCTCGGGGGGCCCTAACTACGAGCAGTACTTC CASSLFSGGPNYEQYF . TRBJ2-7 . TRBV18